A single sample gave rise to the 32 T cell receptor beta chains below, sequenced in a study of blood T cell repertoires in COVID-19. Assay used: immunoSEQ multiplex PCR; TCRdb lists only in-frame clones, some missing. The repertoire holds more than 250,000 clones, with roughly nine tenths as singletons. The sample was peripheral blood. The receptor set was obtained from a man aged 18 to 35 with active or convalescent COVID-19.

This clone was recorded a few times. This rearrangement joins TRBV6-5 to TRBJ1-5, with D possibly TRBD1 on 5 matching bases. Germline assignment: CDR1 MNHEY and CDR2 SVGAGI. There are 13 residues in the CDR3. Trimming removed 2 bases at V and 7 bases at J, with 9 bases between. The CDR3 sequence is CASSYGQGQPQHF. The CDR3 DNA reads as TGTGCCAGCAGTTACGGGCAGGGCCAGCCCCAGCATTTT.

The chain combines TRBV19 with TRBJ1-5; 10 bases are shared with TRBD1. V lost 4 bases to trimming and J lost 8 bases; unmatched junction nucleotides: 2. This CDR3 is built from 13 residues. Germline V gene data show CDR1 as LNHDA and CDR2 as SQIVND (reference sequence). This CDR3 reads CASSRDRGEPQHF. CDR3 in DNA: TGTGCCAGTAGTAGGGACAGGGGTGAGCCCCAGCATTTT.

The CDR3 region is CASSLPLYQETQYF. CDR3 nucleotide sequence: TGTGCCAGCAGCCTCCCCCTCTACCAAGAGACCCAGTACTTC. This chain uses TRBV3-1 (or the pseudogene TRBV3-2) with TRBJ2-5; D not certain. Looked up from germline, CDR1 is LGHDT and CDR2 is YNNKEL (reference sequence). The V gene lost 4 bases and the J gene lost 0 bases, with 9 bases spanning the gap. The CDR3 loop spans 14 amino acids.

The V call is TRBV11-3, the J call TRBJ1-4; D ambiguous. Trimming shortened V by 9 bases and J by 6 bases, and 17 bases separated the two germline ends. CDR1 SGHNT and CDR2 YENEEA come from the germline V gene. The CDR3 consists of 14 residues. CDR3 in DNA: TGTGCCAGAAGCGGAACCTACGAGGATGAAAAACTGTTTTTT. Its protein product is CARSGTYEDEKLFF.

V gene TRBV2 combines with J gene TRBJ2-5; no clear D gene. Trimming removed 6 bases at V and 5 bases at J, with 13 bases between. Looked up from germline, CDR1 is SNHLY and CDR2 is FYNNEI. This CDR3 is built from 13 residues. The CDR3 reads CASRLDLAETQYF. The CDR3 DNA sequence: TGTGCCAGCAGGCTAGATTTGGCGGAGACCCAGTACTTC. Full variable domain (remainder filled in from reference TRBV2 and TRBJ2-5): EPEVTQTPSHQVTQMGQEVILRCVPISNHLYFYWYRQILGQKVEFLVSFYNNEISEKSEIFDDQFSVERPDGSNFTLKIRSTKLEDSAMYFCASRLDLAETQYFGPGTRLLVL.

This CDR3 reads CASSFLGTGLSGELFF. The CDR3 bases are TGTGCCAGCAGTTTTCTGGGGACAGGGCTCTCCGGGGAGCTGTTTTTT. The chain employs TRBV27 and TRBJ2-2; the match to TRBD1 covers 9 bases. V trimming: 3 bases; J trimming: 6 bases; junction bases outside the gene matches: 8. The CDR3 loop spans 16 amino acids. Per germline, CDR1 MNHEY and CDR2 SMNVEV (reference sequence).

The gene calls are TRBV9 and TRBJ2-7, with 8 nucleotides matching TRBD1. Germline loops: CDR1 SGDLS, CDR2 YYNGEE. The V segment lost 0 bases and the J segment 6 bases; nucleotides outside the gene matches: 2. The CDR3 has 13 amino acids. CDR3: CASSVEQGVEQYF. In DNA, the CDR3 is TGTGCCAGCAGCGTAGAACAGGGGGTCGAGCAGTACTTC.

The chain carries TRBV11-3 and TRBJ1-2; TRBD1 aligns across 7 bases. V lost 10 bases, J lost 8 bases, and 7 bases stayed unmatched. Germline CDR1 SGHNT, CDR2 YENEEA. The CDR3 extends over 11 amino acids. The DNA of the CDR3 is TGTGCCACCGGGGACAGATTCGGCTACACCTTC. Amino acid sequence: CATGDRFGYTF.

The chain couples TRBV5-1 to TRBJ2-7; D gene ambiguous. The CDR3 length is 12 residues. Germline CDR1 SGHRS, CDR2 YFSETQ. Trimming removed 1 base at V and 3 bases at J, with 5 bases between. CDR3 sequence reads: CASSLNNYEQYF. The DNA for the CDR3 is TGCGCCAGCAGCTTGAACAACTACGAGCAGTACTTC.

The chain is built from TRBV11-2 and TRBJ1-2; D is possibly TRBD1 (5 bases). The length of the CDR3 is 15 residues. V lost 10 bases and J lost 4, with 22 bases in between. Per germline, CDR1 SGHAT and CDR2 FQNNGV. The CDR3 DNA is TGTGCCACCACCCAGAACCCGGGGGTCGGCTATGGCTACACCTTC. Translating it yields CATTQNPGVGYGYTF.

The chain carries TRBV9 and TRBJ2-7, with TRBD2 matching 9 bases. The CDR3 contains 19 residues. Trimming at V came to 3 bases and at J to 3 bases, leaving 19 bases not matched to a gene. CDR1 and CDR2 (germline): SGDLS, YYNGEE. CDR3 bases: TGTGCCAGCAGCGCAGGATTGAAGCGGGGGGCCAGGTTAGTCTACGAGCAGTACTTC. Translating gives CASSAGLKRGARLVYEQYF.

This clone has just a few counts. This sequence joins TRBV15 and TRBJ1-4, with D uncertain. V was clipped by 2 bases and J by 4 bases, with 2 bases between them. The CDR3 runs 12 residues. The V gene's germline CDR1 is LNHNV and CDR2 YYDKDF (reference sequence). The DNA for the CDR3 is TGTGCCACCAGCAGACATAATGAAAAACTGTTTTTT. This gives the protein CATSRHNEKLFF.

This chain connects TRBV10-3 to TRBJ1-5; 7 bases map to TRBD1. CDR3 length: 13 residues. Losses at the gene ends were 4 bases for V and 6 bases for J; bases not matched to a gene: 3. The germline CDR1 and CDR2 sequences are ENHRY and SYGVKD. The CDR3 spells CAISGQGAQPQHF. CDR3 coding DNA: TGTGCCATCAGTGGACAGGGCGCTCAGCCCCAGCATTTT.

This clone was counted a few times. Here the CDR3 reads CASSLSPAATGTDTQYF. The CDR3 nucleotides are TGTGCCAGCAGTTTAAGCCCAGCGGCCACCGGCACAGATACGCAGTATTTT. The J gene is TRBJ2-3, the V gene TRBV28; D perhaps matches TRBD2 (5 bases). Germline V gene lookup returns CDR1 MDHEN and CDR2 SYDVKM. The CDR3 totals 17 residues. The V gene lost 2 bases and the J gene lost 1 base, with 16 bases spanning the gap.

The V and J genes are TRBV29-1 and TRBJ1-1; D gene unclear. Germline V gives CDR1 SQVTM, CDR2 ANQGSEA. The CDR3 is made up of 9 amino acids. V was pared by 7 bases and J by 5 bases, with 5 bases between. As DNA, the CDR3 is TGCAGCGCCGGGACTGAAGCTTTCTTT. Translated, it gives CSAGTEAFF.

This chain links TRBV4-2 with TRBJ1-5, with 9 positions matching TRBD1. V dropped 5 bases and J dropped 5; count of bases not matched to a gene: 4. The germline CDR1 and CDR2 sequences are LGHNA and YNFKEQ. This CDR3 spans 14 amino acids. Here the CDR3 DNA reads TGTGCCAGCAGCAGGGACAGGGCTGATCAGCCCCAGCATTTT. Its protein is CASSRDRADQPQHF.

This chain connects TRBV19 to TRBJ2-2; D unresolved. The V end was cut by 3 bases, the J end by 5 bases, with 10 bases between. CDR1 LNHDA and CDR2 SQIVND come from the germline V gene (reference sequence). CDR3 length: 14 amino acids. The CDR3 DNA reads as TGTGCCAGTAGTATTGCGACACTTACCGGGGAGCTGTTTTTT. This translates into CASSIATLTGELFF.

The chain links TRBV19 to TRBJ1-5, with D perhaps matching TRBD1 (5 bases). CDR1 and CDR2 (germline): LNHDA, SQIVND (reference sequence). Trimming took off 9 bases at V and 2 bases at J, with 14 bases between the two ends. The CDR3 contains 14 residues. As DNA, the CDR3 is TGTGCCAGCGCTAACGGGGGGGGCAATCAGCCCCAGCATTTT. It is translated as CASANGGGNQPQHF.

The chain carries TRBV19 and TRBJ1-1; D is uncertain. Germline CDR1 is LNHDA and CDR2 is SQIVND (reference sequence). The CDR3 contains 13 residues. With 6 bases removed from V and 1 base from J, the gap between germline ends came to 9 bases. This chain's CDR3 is CASSQHQNTEAFF. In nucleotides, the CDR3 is TGTGCCAGTAGCCAACACCAGAACACTGAAGCTTTCTTT.

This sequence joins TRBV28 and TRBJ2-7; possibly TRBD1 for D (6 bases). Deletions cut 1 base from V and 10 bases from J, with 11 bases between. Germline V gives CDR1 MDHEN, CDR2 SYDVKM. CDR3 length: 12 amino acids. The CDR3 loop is CASSLSRGGQYF. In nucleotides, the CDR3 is TGTGCCAGCAGTTTATCCCGTGGGGGCCAGTACTTC. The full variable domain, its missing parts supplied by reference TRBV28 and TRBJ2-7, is DVKVTQSSRYLVKRTGEKVFLECVQDMDHENMFWYRQDPGLGLRLIYFSYDVKMKEKGDIPEGYSVSREKKERFSLILESASTNQTSMYLCASSLSRGGQYFGPGTRLTVT.

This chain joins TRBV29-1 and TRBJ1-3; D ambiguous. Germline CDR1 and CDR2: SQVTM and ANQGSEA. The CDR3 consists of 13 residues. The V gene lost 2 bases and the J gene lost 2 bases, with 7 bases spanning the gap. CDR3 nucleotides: TGCAGCGTTGAACAGGAAACTGGAAACACCATATATTTT. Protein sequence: CSVEQETGNTIYF.

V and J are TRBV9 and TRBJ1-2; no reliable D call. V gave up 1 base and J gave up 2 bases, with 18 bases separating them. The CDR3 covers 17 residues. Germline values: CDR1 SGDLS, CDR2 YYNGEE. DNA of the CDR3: TGTGCCAGCAGCGTATTCGACCGGGGTCCGAACAACTATGGCTACACCTTC. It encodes CASSVFDRGPNNYGYTF.

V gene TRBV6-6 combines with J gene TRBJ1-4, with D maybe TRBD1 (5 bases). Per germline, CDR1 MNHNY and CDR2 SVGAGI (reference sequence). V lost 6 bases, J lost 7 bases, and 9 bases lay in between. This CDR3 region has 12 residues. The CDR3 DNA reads TGTGCCAGCAGAGATAGGGGTGAAAAACTGTTTTTT. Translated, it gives CASRDRGEKLFF.

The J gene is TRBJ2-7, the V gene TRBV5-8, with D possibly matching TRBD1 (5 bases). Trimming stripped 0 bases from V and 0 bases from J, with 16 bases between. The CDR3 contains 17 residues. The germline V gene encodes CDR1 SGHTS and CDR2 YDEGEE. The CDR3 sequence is CASSLVPDSKISYEQYF. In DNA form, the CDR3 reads TGTGCCAGCAGCTTGGTCCCTGACAGTAAGATCTCCTACGAGCAGTACTTC.

CDR3 sequence (DNA): TGTGCCAGCAGCTTATACGGAGTGGGCACTGAAGCTTTCTTT. This gives the protein CASSLYGVGTEAFF. The rearrangement uses TRBV13 and TRBJ1-1; D uncertain. Germline lookup yields CDR1 PRHDT and CDR2 FYEKMQ (reference sequence). The V end lost 2 bases, the J end lost 4 bases, and 11 bases lay between the germline ends. There are 14 residues in the CDR3.

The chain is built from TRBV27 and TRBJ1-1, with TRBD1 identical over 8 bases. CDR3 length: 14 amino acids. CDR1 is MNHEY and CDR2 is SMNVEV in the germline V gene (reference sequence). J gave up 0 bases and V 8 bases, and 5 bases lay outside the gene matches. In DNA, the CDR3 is TGTGCCAGCCACAGGGGGGCTATGAACACTGAAGCTTTCTTT. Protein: CASHRGAMNTEAFF.

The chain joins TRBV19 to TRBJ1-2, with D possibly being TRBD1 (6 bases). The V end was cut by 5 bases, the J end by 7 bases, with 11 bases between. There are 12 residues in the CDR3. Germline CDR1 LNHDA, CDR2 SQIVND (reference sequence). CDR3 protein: CASSGRGAGYTF. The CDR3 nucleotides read TGTGCCAGTAGTGGCCGGGGGGCTGGCTACACCTTC.

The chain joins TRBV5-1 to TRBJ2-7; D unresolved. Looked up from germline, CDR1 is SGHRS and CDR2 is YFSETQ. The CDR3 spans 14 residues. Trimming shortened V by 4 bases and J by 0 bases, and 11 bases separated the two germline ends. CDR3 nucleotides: TGCGCCAGCAGCCTTGACAAAAGCTCCTACGAGCAGTACTTC. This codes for CASSLDKSSYEQYF.

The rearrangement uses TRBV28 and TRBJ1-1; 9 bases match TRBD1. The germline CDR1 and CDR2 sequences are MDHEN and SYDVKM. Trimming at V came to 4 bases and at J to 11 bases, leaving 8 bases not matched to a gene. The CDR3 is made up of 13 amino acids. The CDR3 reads CASSYPGTGLAFF. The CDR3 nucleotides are TGTGCCAGCAGTTATCCCGGGACAGGGCTCGCTTTCTTT.

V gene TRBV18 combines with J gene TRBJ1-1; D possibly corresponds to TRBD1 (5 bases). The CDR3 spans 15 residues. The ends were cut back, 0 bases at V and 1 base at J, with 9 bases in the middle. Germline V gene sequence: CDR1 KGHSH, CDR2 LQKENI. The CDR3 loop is CASSPPPGGNTEAFF. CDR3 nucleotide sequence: TGTGCCAGCTCACCACCGCCGGGGGGGAACACTGAAGCTTTCTTT.

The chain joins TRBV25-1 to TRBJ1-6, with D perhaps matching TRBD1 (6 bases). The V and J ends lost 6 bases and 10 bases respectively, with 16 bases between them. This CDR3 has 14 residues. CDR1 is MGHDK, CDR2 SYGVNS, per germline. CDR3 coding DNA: TGTGCCAGCAGGACGCAGGGGTTTGGGTCACCCCTCCACTTT. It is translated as CASRTQGFGSPLHF.

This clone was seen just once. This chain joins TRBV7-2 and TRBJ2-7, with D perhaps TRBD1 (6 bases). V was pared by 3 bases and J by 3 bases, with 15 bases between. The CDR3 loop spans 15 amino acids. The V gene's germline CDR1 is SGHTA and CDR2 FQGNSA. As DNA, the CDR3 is TGTGCCAGCAGCTTCACTAGTGGGGGCGTCTACGAGCAGTACTTC. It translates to CASSFTSGGVYEQYF.